Below, one T cell receptor beta chain is given with its context. Its antigen remains unknown. The source of the sample is a study of PD-L1 blockade in urothelial cancer. For the study at large: The study recovered a median of roughly 140,000 T cells per blood sample. Study-level points and caveats: Durable benefit accompanied greater 3-week expansion of tumor-associated blood clones.

The CDR3 is made up of 13 amino acids. The V gene's germline CDR1 is MDHEN and CDR2 SYDVKM. V was trimmed by 6 bases and J by 8 bases, leaving 15 bases between them. Time point in this sample: peripheral blood 6 weeks after treatment start. The repertoire was sequenced with immunoSEQ multiplex PCR; TCRdb's copy has only in-frame clones and lacks some. The repertoire includes about 45,000 clones, roughly 89% of them detected once, and about 7.3% sits in the top ten. The source is a man aged 65 to 85 with urothelial cancer. This chain connects TRBV28 to TRBJ2-3; no definite D call. The sequencing used PBMCs, collected around atezolizumab (anti-PD-L1) treatment. The CDR3 DNA reads as TGTGCCAGCAGCCCTATTCATGTCACTACGCAGTATTTT. The encoded protein is CASSPIHVTTQYF.